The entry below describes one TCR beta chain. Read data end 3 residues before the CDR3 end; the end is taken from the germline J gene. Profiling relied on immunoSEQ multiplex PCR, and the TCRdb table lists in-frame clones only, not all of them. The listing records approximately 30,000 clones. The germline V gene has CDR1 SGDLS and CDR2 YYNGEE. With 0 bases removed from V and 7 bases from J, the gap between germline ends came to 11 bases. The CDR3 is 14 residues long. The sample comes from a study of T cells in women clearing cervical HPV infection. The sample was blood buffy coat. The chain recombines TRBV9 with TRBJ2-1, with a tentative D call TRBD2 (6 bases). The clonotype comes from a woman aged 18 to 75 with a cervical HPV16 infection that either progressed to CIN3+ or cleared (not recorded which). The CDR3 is CASSVGSGVNEQFF. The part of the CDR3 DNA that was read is TGTGCCAGCAGCGTAGGTAGCGGTGTTAATGAG. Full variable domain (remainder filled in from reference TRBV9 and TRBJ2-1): DSGVTQTPKHLITATGQRVTLRCSPRSGDLSVYWYQQSLDQGLQFLIQYYNGEERAKGNILERFSAQQFPDLHSELNLSSLELGDSALYFCASSVGSGVNEQFFGPGTRLTVL.